The 30 T cell receptor beta chains below were found in one sample sequenced in a study of OX40 agonist ivuxolimab in advanced cancers. TCRdb's copy holds only in-frame clones and misses some; the assay was immunoSEQ multiplex PCR. In the table there are over 70,000 clones, just over 85% of which are singletons. The input for sequencing was CD4+ or CD8+ T cells sorted from blood, taken in a trial of the OX40 agonist ivuxolimab. All receptors come from an adult with an advanced solid tumor such as melanoma, head and neck, liver or kidney cancer.

The rearrangement links TRBV19 to TRBJ1-2; 10 positions agree with TRBD1. The ends lost 5 bases at V and 5 bases at J; junction bases unmatched: 11. The CDR3 loop spans 16 amino acids. CDR1 and CDR2 from the germline V gene are LNHDA and SQIVND (reference sequence). CDR3 nucleotides: TGTGCCAGTAGTGACCCGACAGGGGGCGTACGGTATGGCTACACCTTC. Translating it yields CASSDPTGGVRYGYTF.

Only one count was recorded for this clone. The chain joins TRBV19 to TRBJ1-4; weak D call: TRBD1 (6 bases). CDR3 size: 17 residues. Per germline, CDR1 LNHDA and CDR2 SQIVND (reference sequence). CDR3 in amino acids: CPINFSGGRTKGEKLFF. The CDR3 bases are TGTCCCATAAACTTTTCCGGGGGGCGTACAAAAGGTGAAAAACTGTTTTTT.

The chain recombines TRBV7-3 with TRBJ2-2; D unresolved. Germline assignment: CDR1 SGHTA and CDR2 FQGTGA. Trimming stripped 1 base from V and 0 bases from J, with 6 bases between. CDR3 length: 15 residues. This CDR3 is CASSLIGSNTGELFF. The CDR3, as DNA: TGTGCCAGCAGCTTAATAGGGTCGAACACCGGGGAGCTGTTTTTT.

The chain recombines TRBV4-3 with TRBJ2-7; D possibly corresponds to TRBD2 (6 bases). CDR3 length: 14 amino acids. V lost 0 bases and J 6 bases, leaving 12 bases between the germline ends. Germline values: CDR1 LGHNA, CDR2 YSLEER. The CDR3 sequence: CASSQDRVGGEQYF. In DNA form, the CDR3 reads TGCGCCAGCAGCCAAGATCGCGTCGGGGGCGAGCAGTACTTC.

The chain couples TRBV5-1 to TRBJ1-4; D gene ambiguous. With 0 bases removed from V and 0 bases from J, the gap between germline ends came to 12 bases. The CDR3 has 17 amino acids. Per germline, CDR1 SGHRS and CDR2 YFSETQ. CDR3 nucleotides: TGCGCCAGCAGCTTGGCCGGAAGACCCGCAACTAATGAAAAACTGTTTTTT. Protein sequence: CASSLAGRPATNEKLFF.

The chain recombines TRBV5-1 with TRBJ2-3; D is unresolved. V lost 0 bases and J lost 0, with 8 bases in between. Germline-derived CDR1 and CDR2 are SGHRS and YFSETQ. The CDR3 spans 15 residues. In nucleotides, the CDR3 is TGCGCCAGCAGCTTGGTTCTACCTAGCACAGATACGCAGTATTTT. Its translation is CASSLVLPSTDTQYF. The variable domain in full, completed from reference TRBV5-1 and TRBJ2-3, reads KAGVTQTPRYLIKTRGQQVTLSCSPISGHRSVSWYQQTPGQGLQFLFEYFSETQRNKGNFPGRFSGRQFSNSRSEMNVSTLELGDSALYLCASSLVLPSTDTQYFGPGTRLTVL.

The chain links TRBV27 to TRBJ2-3; 9 bases map to TRBD2. The CDR3 totals 16 residues. Germline V CDR1 and CDR2: MNHEY, SMNVEV (reference sequence). The trim removed 6 bases at V and 2 bases at J, leaving 9 bases unmatched. The CDR3 DNA follows: TGTGCCAGCAGGTCTTTAGCGGGGGTATTCACAGATACGCAGTATTTT. This sequence encodes CASRSLAGVFTDTQYF.

The V call is TRBV19, the J call TRBJ2-5; the D gene is possibly TRBD1 (6 bases). Near its end, the DNA agrees better with TRBJ2-7, so the J call may be wrong. The CDR3 runs 15 residues. Germline assignment: CDR1 LNHDA and CDR2 SQIVND (reference sequence). The CDR3 sequence is CASSHELTGPYEQYF. Written as DNA, the CDR3 is TGTGCCAGTAGTCACGAACTTACAGGGCCCTACGAGCAGTACTTC.

This rearrangement joins TRBV27 to TRBJ1-6; tentative D call: TRBD1 (6 bases). Between the trimmed V and J ends, which lost 6 bases and 6 bases, there was a span of 12 bases. The CDR3 spans 14 residues. The germline V gene encodes CDR1 MNHEY and CDR2 SMNVEV (reference sequence). The CDR3 coding sequence is TGTGCCAGCAGACTAACAGGGAGTAATTCACCCCTCCACTTT. Its protein product is CASRLTGSNSPLHF.

This clone was detected once. The sample has other DNA sequences that encode this CDR3 too. J is TRBJ2-1 and V is TRBV7-2; D remains unclear. Trimming cost V 5 bases and J 0 bases, with 5 bases left between them. Germline V gene lookup returns CDR1 SGHTA and CDR2 FQGNSA. The CDR3 has 13 amino acids. CDR3 protein: CASSLSSYNEQFF. CDR3 sequence (DNA): TGTGCCAGCAGCCTAAGCTCCTACAATGAGCAGTTCTTC.

The DNA of the CDR3 is TGTGCCAGCACCACCCCGGGACAGGGAAACGGCTACACCTTC. Translation gives CASTTPGQGNGYTF. This chain uses TRBV6-6 with TRBJ1-2; the match to TRBD1 covers 9 bases. Looked up from germline, CDR1 is MNHNY and CDR2 is SVGAGI (reference sequence). The trim removed 7 bases at V and 8 bases at J, leaving 11 bases unmatched. This CDR3 has 14 amino acids.

The rearrangement links TRBV7-3 to TRBJ2-1; 15 bases are a match to TRBD2. The CDR3 spans 17 residues. Trimming at V came to 2 bases and at J to 9 bases, leaving 8 bases not matched to a gene. The germline V gene has CDR1 SGHTA and CDR2 FQGTGA. CDR3 loop: CASSLGTSGGPTTEQFF. The DNA of the CDR3 is TGTGCCAGCAGCTTAGGGACTAGCGGGGGGCCCACAACTGAGCAGTTCTTC. The entire variable domain, with the rest obtained from reference TRBV7-3 and TRBJ2-1, is as follows: GAGVSQTPSNKVTEKGKYVELRCDPISGHTALYWYRQSLGQGPEFLIYFQGTGAADDSGLPNDRFFAVRPEGSVSTLKIQRTERGDSAVYLCASSLGTSGGPTTEQFFGPGTRLTVL.

This chain's CDR3 is CASSSQGTDSPLHF. For the CDR3, the DNA is TGTGCCAGCAGTTCCCAGGGGACGGATTCACCCCTCCACTTT. The chain has TRBV7-9 and TRBJ1-6; D might be TRBD1 (6 bases). Germline values: CDR1 SEHNR, CDR2 FQNEAQ (reference sequence). V was shortened by 6 bases and J by 8 bases, with 14 bases between the two germline ends. CDR3 size: 14 residues.

The chain employs TRBV7-2 and TRBJ2-3; 9 bases match TRBD2. CDR3 length: 14 residues. V shed 6 bases, J shed 5 bases, and the junction held 6 bases outside the gene matches. Germline V gives CDR1 SGHTA, CDR2 FQGNSA. For the CDR3, the DNA is TGTGCCAGCAGGAAGGGCGGGGGGGAAGATACGCAGTATTTT. This codes for CASRKGGGEDTQYF.

CDR3 in DNA: TGTGCCAGCAGTTACTCAGGGACAGGGAATACTGAAGCTTTCTTT. It is translated as CASSYSGTGNTEAFF. V is TRBV6-6 and J is TRBJ1-1; 9 bases map to TRBD1. This CDR3 region has 15 residues. With 0 bases clipped from V and 5 bases from J, the junction kept 4 bases outside the gene matches. In germline, CDR1 is MNHNY, CDR2 SVGAGI (reference sequence).

J is TRBJ1-1 and V is TRBV5-5; D uncertain. Per the germline V gene, CDR1 is SGHKS and CDR2 is YYEKEE (reference sequence). Trimming left V 0 bases short and J 0 bases short, with 9 bases between. The CDR3 has 15 amino acids. The CDR3: CASSLAGILNTEAFF. The CDR3 region has the DNA TGTGCCAGCAGCTTGGCGGGCATACTGAACACTGAAGCTTTCTTT. Combining the CDR3 with reference TRBV5-5 and TRBJ1-1 gives the whole variable domain DAGVTQSPTHLIKTRGQQVTLRCSPISGHKSVSWYQQVLGQGPQFIFQYYEKEERGRGNFPDRFSARQFPNYSSELNVNALLLGDSALYLCASSLAGILNTEAFFGQGTRLTVV.

This rearrangement joins TRBV27 to TRBJ1-4, with D uncertain. Germline CDR1 and CDR2: MNHEY and SMNVEV (reference sequence). V was shortened by 3 bases and J by 0 bases, with 5 bases between the two germline ends. This CDR3 is built from 14 residues. The CDR3 sequence is CASSFGTTNEKLFF. CDR3 nucleotides: TGTGCCAGCAGTTTTGGGACAACTAATGAAAAACTGTTTTTT.

V is TRBV4-1 and J is TRBJ2-1; D is ambiguous. Germline V lookup: CDR1 MGHRA, CDR2 YSYEKL. V was clipped by 5 bases and J by 4 bases, with 12 bases between them. This CDR3 is 14 amino acids long. The CDR3 reads CASSSPALYNEQFF. CDR3 in DNA: TGCGCCAGCAGCTCCCCAGCCCTATACAATGAGCAGTTCTTC.

V usage is TRBV7-3 and J usage is TRBJ2-3; no clear D gene. V was trimmed by 0 bases and J by 3 bases, leaving 10 bases between them. Germline V lookup: CDR1 SGHTA, CDR2 FQGTGA. The CDR3 runs 15 residues. The CDR3 DNA is TGTGCCAGCAGCTTAACGTTCGGCGGTACAGATACGCAGTATTTT. Protein sequence: CASSLTFGGTDTQYF. Combining the CDR3 with reference TRBV7-3 and TRBJ2-3 gives the whole variable domain GAGVSQTPSNKVTEKGKYVELRCDPISGHTALYWYRQSLGQGPEFLIYFQGTGAADDSGLPNDRFFAVRPEGSVSTLKIQRTERGDSAVYLCASSLTFGGTDTQYFGPGTRLTVL.

The chain employs TRBV2 and TRBJ1-2; TRBD1 might be the D (6 bases). The germline V gene has CDR1 SNHLY and CDR2 FYNNEI. The V end was cut by 3 bases, the J end by 4 bases, with 12 bases between. The CDR3 is 14 residues long. In nucleotides, the CDR3 is TGTGCCAGCAGTGAGACTCGGGACACCTATGGCTACACCTTC. Translation: CASSETRDTYGYTF.

V gene TRBV5-8 combines with J gene TRBJ2-7; 8 nucleotides align to TRBD2. The DNA end lines up better with TRBJ2-1; the J call may be wrong. The CDR3 is made up of 15 amino acids. Germline V gene sequence: CDR1 SGHTS, CDR2 YDEGEE. The CDR3 loop reads CASSLGLARYNEQFF. The CDR3 DNA reads TGTGCCAGCAGCTTGGGACTAGCGCGCTACAATGAGCAGTTCTTC.

The DNA of the CDR3 is TGCGCCAGCATAGGACTAGCGGGGGGCCAAGAGACCCAGTACTTC. Protein product: CASIGLAGGQETQYF. The chain recombines TRBV5-1 with TRBJ2-5; 14 bases align to TRBD2. There are 15 residues in the CDR3. Germline V gene lookup returns CDR1 SGHRS and CDR2 YFSETQ. The junction had 2 bases not matched to a gene; V was cut back by 6 bases and J by 1 base.

The chain uses TRBV7-6 and TRBJ1-2, with D uncertain. The germline CDR1 and CDR2 sequences are SGHVS and FNYEAQ. The CDR3 has 15 amino acids. Trimming took off 6 bases at V and 0 bases at J, with 14 bases between the two ends. CDR3 bases: TGTGCCAGCAGACCCAACCGTGGTCCTAACTATGGCTACACCTTC. Translation gives CASRPNRGPNYGYTF.

The chain has TRBV5-4 and TRBJ1-2; no firm D call. The CDR3 contains 13 residues. Trimming pared 0 bases from V and 2 bases from J, leaving 5 bases between. Germline CDR1 and CDR2: SGHNT and YYREEE (reference sequence). This CDR3 is CASSLDPNYGYTF. CDR3 sequence (DNA): TGTGCCAGCAGCTTGGACCCGAACTATGGCTACACCTTC.

This clone occurred a few times. The genes are TRBV6-5 and TRBJ1-5; D gene uncertain. V shed 0 bases and J shed 6 bases, with 12 bases lying between them. CDR1 and CDR2 from the germline V gene are MNHEY and SVGAGI. The CDR3 extends over 15 amino acids. The CDR3 region has the DNA TGTGCCAGCAGTTACTCGAATAGGGTAGGTCAGCCCCAGCATTTT. It yields the protein CASSYSNRVGQPQHF.

V and J are TRBV5-1 and TRBJ1-1; D may be TRBD1 (6 bases). CDR3 length: 19 amino acids. V dropped 0 bases and J dropped 0 bases, with 21 bases sitting between them. CDR1 is SGHRS, CDR2 YFSETQ, per germline. The CDR3: CASSLASVGRGQLNTEAFF. CDR3 nucleotide sequence: TGCGCCAGCAGCTTGGCCAGTGTGGGCAGGGGACAATTGAACACTGAAGCTTTCTTT.

This chain connects TRBV6-6 to TRBJ1-1; TRBD1 agrees at 8 bases. Germline CDR1 reads MNHNY; CDR2 reads SVGAGI (reference sequence). J gave up 1 base and V 4 bases, and 2 bases lay outside the gene matches. This CDR3 is 14 amino acids long. CDR3 nucleotides: TGTGCCAGCAGTTTTGGACAGGGGAACACTGAAGCTTTCTTT. Translated, it gives CASSFGQGNTEAFF.

CDR3 amino acids: CASSLGGINQPQHF. The DNA for the CDR3 is TGTGCCAGCAGCTTAGGGGGCATCAATCAGCCCCAGCATTTT. V gene TRBV7-2 combines with J gene TRBJ1-5; possibly TRBD1 for D (5 bases). The ends were cut back, 1 base at V and 3 bases at J, with 7 bases in the middle. CDR1 SGHTA and CDR2 FQGNSA come from the germline V gene. There are 14 residues in the CDR3.

The rearrangement links TRBV11-2 to TRBJ2-3; TRBD2 aligns across 7 bases. Germline assignment: CDR1 SGHAT and CDR2 FQNNGV. Trimming took 2 bases from V and 6 from J; bases not matched to a gene: 17. The CDR3 loop spans 18 amino acids. CDR3 in amino acids: CASSLTTVRTRVVDTQYF. CDR3 DNA sequence: TGTGCCAGCAGCTTAACGACGGTCAGGACTAGAGTGGTTGATACGCAGTATTTT.

In this sample, this clone turned up a few times. V and J are TRBV2 and TRBJ1-5; TRBD1 aligns across 8 bases. Germline V CDR1 and CDR2: SNHLY, FYNNEI. CDR3 length: 12 amino acids. V gave up 7 bases and J gave up 11 bases; unmatched junction bases: 7. CDR3 DNA sequence: TGTGCCAGCAACCGACAGGGGAAGGCCCAGCATTTT. It specifies CASNRQGKAQHF. Full variable domain (remainder filled in from reference TRBV2 and TRBJ1-5): EPEVTQTPSHQVTQMGQEVILRCVPISNHLYFYWYRQILGQKVEFLVSFYNNEISEKSEIFDDQFSVERPDGSNFTLKIRSTKLEDSAMYFCASNRQGKAQHFGDGTRLSIL.